The clone carrying this TCR beta chain was counted a single time. The antigen is undetermined. V shed 6 bases, J shed 6 bases, and the junction held 13 bases outside the gene matches. The CDR3 totals 16 residues. Time point in this sample: cycle 4 day 1 (C4D1), after 5 to 7 weeks of nivolumab. Each patient relapsed following autologous stem cell transplantation, and prior brentuximab vedotin exposure differed. The sample belongs to a study of PD-1 blockade in classical Hodgkin lymphoma. Study findings and constraints: A reduction in baseline TCR diversity was reportedly seen in newly diagnosed patients relative to healthy donors. Complete responders had baseline diversity similar to newly diagnosed patients.

Some clones are missing from TCRdb's copy, which holds only in-frame ones; the method was immunoSEQ multiplex PCR. This sample yields roughly 64,000 clones, of which roughly nine tenths are seen a single time; 9% to 12% belongs to the top ten. The receptor's source is a human donor with classical Hodgkin lymphoma. Specimen: peripheral blood mononuclear cells (PBMCs), collected before the fourth cycle of nivolumab. V usage is TRBV5-3 and J usage is TRBJ2-2; 8 nucleotides match TRBD1. TRBV5-3 is given ORF status, its function remaining uncertain. The CDR3 nucleotides are TGTGCCAGAACCGGGACAGGTGGAGCAGAGTCCGGGGAGCTGTTTTTT. Its protein is CARTGTGGAESGELFF.